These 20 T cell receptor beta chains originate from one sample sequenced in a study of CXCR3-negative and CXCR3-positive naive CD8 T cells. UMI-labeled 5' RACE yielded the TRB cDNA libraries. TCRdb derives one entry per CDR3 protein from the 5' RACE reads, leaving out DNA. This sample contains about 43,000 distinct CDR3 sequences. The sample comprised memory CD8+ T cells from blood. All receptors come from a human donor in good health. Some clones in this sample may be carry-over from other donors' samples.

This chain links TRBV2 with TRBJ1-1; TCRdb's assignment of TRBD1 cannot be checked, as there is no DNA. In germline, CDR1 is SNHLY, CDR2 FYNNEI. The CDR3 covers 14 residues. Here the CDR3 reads CASSNLGQNTEAFF.

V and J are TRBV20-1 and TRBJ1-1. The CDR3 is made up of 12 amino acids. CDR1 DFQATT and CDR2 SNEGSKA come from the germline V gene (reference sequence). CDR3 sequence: CSVETGTTEAFF.

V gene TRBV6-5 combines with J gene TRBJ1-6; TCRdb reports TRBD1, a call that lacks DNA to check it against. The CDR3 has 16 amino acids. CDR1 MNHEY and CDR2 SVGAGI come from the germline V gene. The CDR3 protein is CASSPSRQGSRSPLHF.

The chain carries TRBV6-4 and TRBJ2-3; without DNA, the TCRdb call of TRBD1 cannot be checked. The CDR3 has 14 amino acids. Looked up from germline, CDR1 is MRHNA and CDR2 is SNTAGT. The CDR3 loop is CASSPGTGEDTQYF.

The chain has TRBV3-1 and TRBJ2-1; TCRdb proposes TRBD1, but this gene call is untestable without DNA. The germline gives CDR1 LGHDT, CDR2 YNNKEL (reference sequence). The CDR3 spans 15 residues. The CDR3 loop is CASSQGGGGHNEQFF.

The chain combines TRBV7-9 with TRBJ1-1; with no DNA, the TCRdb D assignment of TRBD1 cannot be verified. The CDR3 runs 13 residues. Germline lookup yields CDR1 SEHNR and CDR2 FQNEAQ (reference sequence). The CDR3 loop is CASSFDRDSEAFF.

The CDR3 reads CASSGGAHNEQFF. This rearrangement joins TRBV6-4 to TRBJ2-1; TCRdb's D call of TRBD2 is untestable without DNA. The germline gives CDR1 MRHNA, CDR2 SNTAGT. This CDR3 is built from 13 residues.

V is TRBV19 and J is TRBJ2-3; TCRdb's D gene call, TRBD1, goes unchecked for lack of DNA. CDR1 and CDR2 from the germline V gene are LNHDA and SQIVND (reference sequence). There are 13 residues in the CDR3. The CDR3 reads CASSIAGYDTQYF.

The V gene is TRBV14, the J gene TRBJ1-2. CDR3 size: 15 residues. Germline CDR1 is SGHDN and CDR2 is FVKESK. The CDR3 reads CASNPARGSDYGYTF.

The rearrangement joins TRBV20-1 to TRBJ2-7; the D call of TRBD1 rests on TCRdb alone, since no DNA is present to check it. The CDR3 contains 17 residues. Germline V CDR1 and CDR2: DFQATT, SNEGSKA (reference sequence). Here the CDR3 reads CSASDPSGDSTLDVQYF.

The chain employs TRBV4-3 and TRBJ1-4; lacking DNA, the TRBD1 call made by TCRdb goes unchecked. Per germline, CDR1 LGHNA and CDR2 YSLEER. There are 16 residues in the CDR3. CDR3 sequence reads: CASSQGTGQKNEKLFF.

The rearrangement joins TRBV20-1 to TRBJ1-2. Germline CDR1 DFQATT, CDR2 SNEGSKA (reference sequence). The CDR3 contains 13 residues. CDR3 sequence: CSASLGEAYGYTF.

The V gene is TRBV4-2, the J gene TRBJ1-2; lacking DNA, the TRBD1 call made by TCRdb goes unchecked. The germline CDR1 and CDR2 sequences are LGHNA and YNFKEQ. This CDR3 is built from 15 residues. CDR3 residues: CASSQDPGQGVGYTF.

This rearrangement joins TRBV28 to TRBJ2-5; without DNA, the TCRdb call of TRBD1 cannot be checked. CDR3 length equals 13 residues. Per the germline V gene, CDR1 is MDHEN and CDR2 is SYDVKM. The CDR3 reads CASSLTGRETQYF.

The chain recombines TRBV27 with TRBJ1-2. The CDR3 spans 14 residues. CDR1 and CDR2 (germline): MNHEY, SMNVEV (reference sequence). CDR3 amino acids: CASSLSGTNYGYTF.

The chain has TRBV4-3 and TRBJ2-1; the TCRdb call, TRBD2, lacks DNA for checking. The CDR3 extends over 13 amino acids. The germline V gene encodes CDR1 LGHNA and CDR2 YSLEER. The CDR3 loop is CASSQALEGEQFF.

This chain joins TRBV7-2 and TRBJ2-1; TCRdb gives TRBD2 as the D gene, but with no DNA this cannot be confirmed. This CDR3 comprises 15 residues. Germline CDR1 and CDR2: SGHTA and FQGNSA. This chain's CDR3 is CASSLFSGSGNEQFF.

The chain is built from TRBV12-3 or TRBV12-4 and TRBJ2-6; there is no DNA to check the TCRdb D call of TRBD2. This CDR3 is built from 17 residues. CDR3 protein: CASSRYGTAWGANVLTF.

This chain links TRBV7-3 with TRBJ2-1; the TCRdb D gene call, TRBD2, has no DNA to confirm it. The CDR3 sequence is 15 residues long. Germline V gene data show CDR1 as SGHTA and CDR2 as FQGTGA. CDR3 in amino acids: CASSPSGVSYNEQFF.

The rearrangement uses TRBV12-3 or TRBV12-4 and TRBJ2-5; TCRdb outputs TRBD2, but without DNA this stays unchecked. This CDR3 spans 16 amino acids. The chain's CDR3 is CASSLSGLADQETQYF.